One and the same sample provided the 9 T cell receptor beta chains below, sequenced in a study of PD-L1 blockade in urothelial cancer. Profiled with immunoSEQ multiplex PCR; TCRdb holds only in-frame clones, not every one. The table lists under 30,000 clones, around 88% of them singletons. The sample in question was PBMCs, obtained around atezolizumab (anti-PD-L1) treatment. The receptor set was obtained from a man aged 50 to 60 with urothelial cancer.

The rearrangement joins TRBV7-8 to TRBJ2-7, with D possibly matching TRBD1 (7 bases). The V end lost 1 base, the J end lost 4 bases, and 20 bases lay between the germline ends. The CDR3 length is 17 residues. Germline-derived CDR1 and CDR2 are SGHVS and FQNEAQ. This chain's CDR3 is CASSLVGVGGQRYEQYF. As DNA, the CDR3 is TGTGCCAGCAGCTTAGTAGGGGTCGGGGGACAGCGATACGAGCAGTACTTC.

The chain recombines TRBV19 with TRBJ2-3; TRBD1 matches 9 bases. This CDR3 comprises 14 residues. With V trimmed by 7 bases and J by 1 base, 3 bases remained unmatched. From germline, CDR1 is LNHDA and CDR2 SQIVND (reference sequence). The CDR3 sequence is CASTRTGGTDTQYF. The CDR3 DNA reads TGTGCCAGTACCCGGACAGGGGGCACAGATACGCAGTATTTT.

The chain couples TRBV11-1 to TRBJ2-5; TRBD1 might be the D (6 bases). V lost 1 base and J lost 5, with 17 bases in between. The CDR3 spans 16 residues. Germline lookup yields CDR1 SGHAT and CDR2 FQDESV (reference sequence). CDR3 nucleotides: TGTGCCAGCAGCTTAGTGGGGCAGGGGCGCGTCGAGACCCAGTACTTC. It encodes CASSLVGQGRVETQYF.

The CDR3 sequence is CATSNFQDNEQFF. CDR3 coding DNA: TGTGCCACCAGCAACTTTCAGGACAATGAGCAGTTCTTC. The chain recombines TRBV15 with TRBJ2-1; D gene unclear. The CDR3 length is 13 residues. Trimming removed 4 bases from V and 5 bases from J, with 9 bases in between. The V gene's germline CDR1 is LNHNV and CDR2 YYDKDF (reference sequence).

This clone has a handful of counts. The V and J genes are TRBV6-1 and TRBJ1-2; the D gene is possibly TRBD1 (6 bases). V lost 5 bases and J 2 bases, leaving 15 bases between the germline ends. From germline, CDR1 is MNHNS and CDR2 SASEGT. The CDR3 length is 15 residues. The CDR3 nucleotides are TGTGCCAGCAGTCCATCCAGGACAGACAACTATGGCTACACCTTC. Its translation is CASSPSRTDNYGYTF.

The chain employs TRBV13 and TRBJ2-1; 8 positions match TRBD2. Germline V gene lookup returns CDR1 PRHDT and CDR2 FYEKMQ (reference sequence). J lost 4 bases, V lost 5 bases, and 13 bases had no gene match. The CDR3 loop spans 17 amino acids. In nucleotides, the CDR3 is TGTGCCAGCAGCCCTGCGCATAGCGGGGAGATATACAATGAGCAGTTCTTC. This codes for CASSPAHSGEIYNEQFF.

This chain links TRBV7-9 with TRBJ1-5, with 7 bases lining up with TRBD1. The CDR3 totals 14 residues. V lost 4 bases and J lost 5; bases outside the gene matches: 5. Per the germline V gene, CDR1 is SEHNR and CDR2 is FQNEAQ (reference sequence). The CDR3 loop reads CASSSDRIYQPQHF. The CDR3 DNA is TGTGCCAGCAGCTCGGACAGGATCTATCAGCCCCAGCATTTT.

The rearrangement uses TRBV11-1 and TRBJ2-6; 8 positions agree with TRBD1. The CDR3 covers 18 residues. V lost 3 bases to trimming and J lost 4 bases; unmatched junction nucleotides: 11. Germline assignment: CDR1 SGHAT and CDR2 FQDESV (reference sequence). Here the CDR3 DNA reads TGTGCCAGCAGCTTGTATGGACAGGGAGTTGGGGGGGCCAACGTCCTGACTTTC. It codes for CASSLYGQGVGGANVLTF.

The V call is TRBV19, the J call TRBJ2-1; D perhaps matches TRBD2 (6 bases). CDR1 and CDR2 (germline): LNHDA, SQIVND (reference sequence). The CDR3 runs 16 residues. The ends were cut back, 4 bases at V and 10 bases at J, with 23 bases in the middle. The CDR3 loop reads CASSKATGTGLREQFF. CDR3 DNA sequence: TGTGCCAGTAGTAAGGCCACCGGGACTGGACTCCGAGAGCAGTTCTTC.